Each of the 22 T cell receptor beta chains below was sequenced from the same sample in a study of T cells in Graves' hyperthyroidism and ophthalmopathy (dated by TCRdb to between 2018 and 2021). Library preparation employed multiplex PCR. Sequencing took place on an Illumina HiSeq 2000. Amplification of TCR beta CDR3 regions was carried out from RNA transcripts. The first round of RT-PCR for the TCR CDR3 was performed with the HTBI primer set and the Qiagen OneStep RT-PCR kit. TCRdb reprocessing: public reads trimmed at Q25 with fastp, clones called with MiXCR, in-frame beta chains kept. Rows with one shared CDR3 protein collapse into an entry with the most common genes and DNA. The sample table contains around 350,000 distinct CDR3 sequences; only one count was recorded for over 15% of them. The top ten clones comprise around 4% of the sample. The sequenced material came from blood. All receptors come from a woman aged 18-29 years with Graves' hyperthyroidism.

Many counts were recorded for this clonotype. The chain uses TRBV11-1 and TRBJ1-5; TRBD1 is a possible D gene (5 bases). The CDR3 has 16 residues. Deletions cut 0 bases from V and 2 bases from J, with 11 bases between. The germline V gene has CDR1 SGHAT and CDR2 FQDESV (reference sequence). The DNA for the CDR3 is TGTGCCAGCAGCTTAGCGCGGGGGTATGGCAATCAGCCCCAGCATTTT. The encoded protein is CASSLARGYGNQPQHF. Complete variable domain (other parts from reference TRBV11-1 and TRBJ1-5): EAEVAQSPRYKITEKSQAVAFWCDPISGHATLYWYRQILGQGPELLVQFQDESVVDDSQLPKDRFSAERLKGVDSTLKIQPAELGDSAMYLCASSLARGYGNQPQHFGDGTRLSIL.

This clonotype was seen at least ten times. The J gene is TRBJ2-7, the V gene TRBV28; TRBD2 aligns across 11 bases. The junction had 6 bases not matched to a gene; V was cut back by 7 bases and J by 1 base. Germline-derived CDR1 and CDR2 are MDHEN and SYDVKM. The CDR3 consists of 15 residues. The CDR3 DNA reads TGTGCCAGCACGCAACCTAGCGGGGGGTCCTACGAGCAGTACTTC. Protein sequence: CASTQPSGGSYEQYF.

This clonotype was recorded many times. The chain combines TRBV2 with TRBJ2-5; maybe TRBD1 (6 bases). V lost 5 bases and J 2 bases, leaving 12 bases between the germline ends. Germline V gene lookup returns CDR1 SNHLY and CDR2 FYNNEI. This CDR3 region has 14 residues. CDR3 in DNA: TGTGCCAGCAGTTCCTGGGGGCGACAAGAGACCCAGTACTTC. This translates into CASSSWGRQETQYF.

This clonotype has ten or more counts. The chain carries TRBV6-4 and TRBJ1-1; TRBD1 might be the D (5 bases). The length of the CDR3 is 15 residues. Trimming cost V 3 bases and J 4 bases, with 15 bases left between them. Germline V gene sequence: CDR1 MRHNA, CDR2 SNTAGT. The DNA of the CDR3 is TGTGCCAGCAGTGAAAACGCCGGGGGGGGCACTGAAGCTTTCTTT. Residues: CASSENAGGGTEAFF.

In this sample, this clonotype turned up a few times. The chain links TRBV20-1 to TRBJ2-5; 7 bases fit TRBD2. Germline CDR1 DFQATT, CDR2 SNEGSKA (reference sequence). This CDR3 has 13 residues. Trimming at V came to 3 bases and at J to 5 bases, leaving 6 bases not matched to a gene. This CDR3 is CSARDAGGETQYF. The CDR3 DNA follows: TGCAGTGCTAGGGACGCCGGGGGGGAGACCCAGTACTTC.

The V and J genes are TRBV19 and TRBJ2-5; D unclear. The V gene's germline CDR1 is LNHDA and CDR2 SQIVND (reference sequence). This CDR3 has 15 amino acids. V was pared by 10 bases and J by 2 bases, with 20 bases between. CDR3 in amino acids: CATSAGRWPQETQYF. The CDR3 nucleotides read TGTGCCACCTCGGCCGGAAGGTGGCCGCAAGAGACCCAGTACTTC.

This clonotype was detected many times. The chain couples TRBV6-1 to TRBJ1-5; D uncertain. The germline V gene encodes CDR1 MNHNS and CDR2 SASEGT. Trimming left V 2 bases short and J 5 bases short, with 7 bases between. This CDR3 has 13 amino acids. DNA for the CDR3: TGTGCCAGCAGTGAAAGAGAGGATCAGCCCCAGCATTTT. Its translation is CASSEREDQPQHF.

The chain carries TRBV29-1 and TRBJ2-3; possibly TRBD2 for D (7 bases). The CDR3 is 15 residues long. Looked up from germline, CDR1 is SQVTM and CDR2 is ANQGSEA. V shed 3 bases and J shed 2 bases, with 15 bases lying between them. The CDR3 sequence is CSVDAQGGFTDTQYF. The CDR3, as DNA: TGCAGCGTTGACGCACAGGGAGGGTTCACAGATACGCAGTATTTT.

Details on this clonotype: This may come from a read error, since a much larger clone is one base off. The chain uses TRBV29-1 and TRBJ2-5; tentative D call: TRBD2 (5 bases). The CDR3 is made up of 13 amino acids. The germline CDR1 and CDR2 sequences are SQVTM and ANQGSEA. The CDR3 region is CSICPDGWETKYF. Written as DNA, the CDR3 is TGCAGCATTTGCCCGGACGGTTGGGAGACCAAGTACTTC.

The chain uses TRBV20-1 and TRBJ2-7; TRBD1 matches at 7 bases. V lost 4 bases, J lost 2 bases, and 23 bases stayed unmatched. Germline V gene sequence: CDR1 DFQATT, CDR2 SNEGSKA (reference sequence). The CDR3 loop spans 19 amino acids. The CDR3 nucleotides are TGCAGTGCTACAGGGGGTAGGGACAGAAAGGACGGAGCGCCCTACGAGCAGTACTTC. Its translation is CSATGGRDRKDGAPYEQYF.

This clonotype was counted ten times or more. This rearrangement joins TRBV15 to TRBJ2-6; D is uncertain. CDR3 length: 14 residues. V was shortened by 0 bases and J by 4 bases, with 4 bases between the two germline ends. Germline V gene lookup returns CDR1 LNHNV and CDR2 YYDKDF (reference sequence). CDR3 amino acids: CATSRDPGANVLTF. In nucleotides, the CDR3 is TGTGCCACCAGCAGAGATCCCGGGGCCAACGTCCTGACTTTC.

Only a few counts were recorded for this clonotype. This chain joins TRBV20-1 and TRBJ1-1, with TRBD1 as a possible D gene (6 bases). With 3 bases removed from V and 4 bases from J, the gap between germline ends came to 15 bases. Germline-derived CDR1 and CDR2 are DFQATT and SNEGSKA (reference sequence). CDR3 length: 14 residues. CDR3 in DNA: TGCAGTGCTAGGTGGGGGGCGGGTTTCACTGAAGCTTTCTTT. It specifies CSARWGAGFTEAFF.

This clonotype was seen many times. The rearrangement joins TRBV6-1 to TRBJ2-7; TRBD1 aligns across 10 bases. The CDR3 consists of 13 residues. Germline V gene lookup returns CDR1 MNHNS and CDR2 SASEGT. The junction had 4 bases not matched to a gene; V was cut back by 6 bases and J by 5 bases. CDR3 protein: CASRDRGKDEQYF. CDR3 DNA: TGTGCCAGCAGGGACAGGGGGAAAGACGAGCAGTACTTC.

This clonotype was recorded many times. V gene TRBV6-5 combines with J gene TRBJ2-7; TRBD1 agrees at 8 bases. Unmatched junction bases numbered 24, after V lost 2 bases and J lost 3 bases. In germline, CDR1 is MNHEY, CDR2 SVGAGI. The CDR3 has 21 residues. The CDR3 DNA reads TGTGCCAGCAGTTACCGCCCTGTCGGACAGGGTTTTGGGGGGTCTAGCTACGAGCAGTACTTC. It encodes CASSYRPVGQGFGGSSYEQYF.

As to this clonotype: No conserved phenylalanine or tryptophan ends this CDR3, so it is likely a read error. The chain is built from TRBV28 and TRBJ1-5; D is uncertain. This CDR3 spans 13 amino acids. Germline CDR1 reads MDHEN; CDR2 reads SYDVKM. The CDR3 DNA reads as TGTGCCAGCCGTTTAGCGGAGGCCCAGCCCCAGCATATT. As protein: CASRLAEAQPQHI.

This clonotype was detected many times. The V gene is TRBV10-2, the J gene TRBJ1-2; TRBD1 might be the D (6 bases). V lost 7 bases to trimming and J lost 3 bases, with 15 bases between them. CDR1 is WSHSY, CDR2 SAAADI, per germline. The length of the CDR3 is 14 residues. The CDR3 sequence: CASKVWGLDYGYTF. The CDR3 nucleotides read TGCGCCAGCAAGGTCTGGGGGCTTGACTATGGCTACACCTTC.

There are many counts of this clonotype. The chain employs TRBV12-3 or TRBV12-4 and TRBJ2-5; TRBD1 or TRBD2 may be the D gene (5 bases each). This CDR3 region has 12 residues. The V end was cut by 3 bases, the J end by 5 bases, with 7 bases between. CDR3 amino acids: CASSFEGETQYF. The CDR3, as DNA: TGTGCCAGCAGTTTTGAGGGGGAGACCCAGTACTTC.

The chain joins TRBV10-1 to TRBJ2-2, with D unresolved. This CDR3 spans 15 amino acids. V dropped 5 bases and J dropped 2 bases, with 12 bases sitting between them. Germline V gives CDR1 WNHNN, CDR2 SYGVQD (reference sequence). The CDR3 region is CASSSRRDNTGELFF. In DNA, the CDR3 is TGCGCCAGCAGTAGCCGCAGAGATAACACCGGGGAGCTGTTTTTT.

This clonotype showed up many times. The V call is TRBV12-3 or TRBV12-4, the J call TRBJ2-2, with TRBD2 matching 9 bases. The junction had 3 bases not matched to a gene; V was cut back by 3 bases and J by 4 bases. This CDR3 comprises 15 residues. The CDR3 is CASSFSGRSTGELFF. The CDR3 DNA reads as TGTGCCAGCAGTTTTAGCGGGAGATCCACCGGGGAGCTGTTTTTT.

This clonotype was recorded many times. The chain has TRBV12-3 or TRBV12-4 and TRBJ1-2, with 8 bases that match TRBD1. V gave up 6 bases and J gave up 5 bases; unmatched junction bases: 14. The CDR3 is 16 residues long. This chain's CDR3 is CASRPSLDRVEYGYTF. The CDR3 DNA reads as TGTGCCAGCAGACCCTCCCTGGACAGGGTAGAATATGGCTACACCTTC.

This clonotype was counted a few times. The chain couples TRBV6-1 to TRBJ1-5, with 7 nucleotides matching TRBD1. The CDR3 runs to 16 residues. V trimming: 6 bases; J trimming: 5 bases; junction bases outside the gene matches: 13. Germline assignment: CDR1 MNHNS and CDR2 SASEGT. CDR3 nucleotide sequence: TGTGCCAGCAGGACCTTTCCGGGACAGAAACATCAGCCCCAGCATTTT. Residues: CASRTFPGQKHQPQHF.

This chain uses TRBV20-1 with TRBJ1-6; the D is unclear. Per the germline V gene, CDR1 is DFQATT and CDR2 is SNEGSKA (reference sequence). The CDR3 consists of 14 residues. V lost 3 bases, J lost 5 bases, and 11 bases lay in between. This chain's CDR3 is CSASLARNNSPLHF. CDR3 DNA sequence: TGCAGTGCTAGTCTGGCAAGAAATAATTCACCCCTCCACTTT.